The following is a T cell receptor beta chain sequence with its context. Its cognate antigen is unknown. From RNA, the CDR3 regions of TCR beta chains were amplified and sequenced. The first-round RT-PCR employed HTBI primers together with the Qiagen OneStep RT-PCR kit. A multiplex PCR was then performed as the second round. TCRdb analysed the multiplex PCR reads with MiXCR anew, one entry per CDR3 protein. The sample contains some 200,000 distinct CDR3 sequences, less than 30% of which appear only once. These data are taken from a study of Graves' ophthalmopathy and Graves' hyperthyroidism. Study in general: Peripheral blood was gathered at first diagnosis, ahead of any treatment whatsoever. Broader study findings: A roughly 80% specificity and around 88% sensitivity were achieved by a 13-signature model that separated ophthalmopathy from stable hyperthyroidism.

CDR3 length: 14 residues. CDR1 and CDR2 from the germline V gene are MGHDK and SYGVNS. V lost 4 bases, J lost 1 base, and 8 bases lay in between. Lactation, pregnancy, uncontrolled infections and other autoimmune diseases were all grounds for excluding patients. Each diagnosis was determined on the basis of clinical symptoms, serum thyroxine, TRAb, thyroid ultrasound and orbital computed tomography. The chain is built from TRBV25-1 and TRBJ1-5; D not certain. This clonotype originated in a man in his fifties or sixties with Graves' ophthalmopathy. Source material: peripheral blood. Here the CDR3 reads CASSGSGSNQPQHF. The CDR3 DNA reads as TGTGCCAGCAGTGGATCGGGGAGCAATCAGCCCCAGCATTTT.